A selection of T cell receptor beta chains follows, all from one sample in a study of blood T cell repertoires in COVID-19. Clones were sequenced by immunoSEQ multiplex PCR, and TCRdb holds only the in-frame ones, with some missing. Of about 93,000 clones in the sample, about 80% were seen once. The sample comprised peripheral blood. These TCRs come from a human donor in a cohort sampled during active COVID-19. CDR3s include the opening cysteine and the closing phenylalanine or tryptophan. Fields, in order: V gene, D gene, clone size, J gene, CDR3 protein, CDR3 DNA. The D gene is left open where the match is weak. Where a row states a size, it is once, few, many or the class of an expanded clone; other rows omit it.

>TRBV25-1|-|-|TRBJ2-3
CASSEWGLGLDTQYF
TGTGCCAGCAGTGAATGGGGACTTGGGTTGGATACGCAGTATTTT
>TRBV12-3/TRBV12-4|-|few|TRBJ1-2
CASSLSPLDGYTF
TGTGCCAGCAGTTTGTCCCCCCTCGATGGCTACACCTTC
>TRBV5-4|-|-|TRBJ2-6
CASSFPISGANVLTF
TGTGCCAGCAGCTTTCCAATCTCTGGGGCCAACGTCCTGACTTTC
>TRBV3-1/TRBV3-2|TRBD2|-|TRBJ2-5
CASSQDPAAEREGGETQYF
TGTGCCAGCAGCCAAGACCCCGCGGCGGAGCGGGAGGGCGGAGAGACCCAGTACTTC
>TRBV6-6|TRBD1|-|TRBJ1-1
CAARQGPGTEAFF
TGTGCCGCCCGACAGGGGCCCGGCACTGAAGCTTTCTTT
>TRBV18|-|-|TRBJ2-3
CASSPRTDSDTQYF
TGTGCCAGCTCACCTAGGACAGACTCAGATACGCAGTATTTT
>TRBV7-2|-|-|TRBJ1-2
CASSFGGGGYGSYTF
TGTGCCAGCAGCTTTGGAGGAGGTGGTTATGGTAGCTACACCTTC
>TRBV18|TRBD1|-|TRBJ1-4
CASSPLPRDRGDEKLFF
TGTGCCAGCTCACCACTTCCCCGGGACAGGGGTGATGAAAAACTGTTTTTT
>TRBV7-8|TRBD1|-|TRBJ2-5
CASSIPTGTETQYF
TGTGCCAGCAGCATCCCGACAGGGACGGAGACCCAGTACTTC
>TRBV5-1|TRBD1|-|TRBJ2-2
CASSLEGQDTGELFF
TGCGCCAGCAGCTTGGAGGGACAGGACACCGGGGAGCTGTTTTTT
>TRBV7-3|-|-|TRBJ2-1
CASSPTGKEQFF
TGTGCCAGCAGCCCCACCGGGAAGGAGCAGTTCTTC
>TRBV30|-|-|TRBJ1-1
CAWSLRVRTEAFF
TGTGCCTGGAGTCTCAGGGTTCGGACTGAAGCTTTCTTT
>TRBV2|-|-|TRBJ2-2
CASRWSGAAGELFF
TGTGCCAGCCGTTGGTCAGGGGCGGCCGGGGAGCTGTTTTTT
>TRBV19|TRBD2|-|TRBJ2-2
CASSIPRLAATNTGELFF
TGTGCCAGTAGTATCCCCCGACTAGCGGCAACGAACACCGGGGAGCTGTTTTTT
>TRBV15|-|-|TRBJ2-5
CATSSRGGGQETQYF
TGTGCCACCAGTTCAAGAGGAGGCGGGCAAGAGACCCAGTACTTC
>TRBV4-1|-|-|TRBJ1-2
CASSQMGGPARYGYTF
TGCGCCAGCAGCCAGATGGGGGGGCCTGCCAGATATGGCTACACCTTC
>TRBV18|TRBD2|-|TRBJ2-7
CASSTIELAGREQYF
TGTGCCAGCTCAACCATCGAACTAGCGGGGCGCGAGCAGTACTTC
>TRBV5-6|-|-|TRBJ1-2
CASSLLSRGGYTF
TGTGCCAGCAGCCTCCTCTCGAGGGGGGGCTACACCTTC
>TRBV2|TRBD2|once|TRBJ2-3
CASGASGGATDTQYF
TGTGCCAGCGGAGCTAGCGGGGGGGCTACAGATACGCAGTATTTT
>TRBV5-6|-|-|TRBJ1-5
CASSFRQRVNQPQHF
TGTGCCAGCAGTTTTCGACAGCGTGTCAATCAGCCCCAGCATTTT
>TRBV28|-|few|TRBJ2-3
CATLEGGAGVTDTQYF
TGTGCCACCTTAGAGGGGGGGGCGGGGGTCACAGATACGCAGTATTTT
>TRBV4-1|TRBD1|-|TRBJ1-1
CASSQGQGAAEAFF
TGCGCCAGCAGCCAAGGGCAGGGGGCTGCTGAAGCTTTCTTT
>TRBV9|-|-|TRBJ1-4
CASSAFEGVSEKLFF
TGTGCCAGCAGCGCATTCGAGGGTGTAAGTGAAAAACTGTTTTTT
>TRBV19|-|few|TRBJ1-5
CASSPLRQGLGASNQPQHF
TGTGCCAGTAGTCCTCTCCGGCAGGGGTTAGGGGCTAGCAATCAGCCCCAGCATTTT
>TRBV5-4|-|-|TRBJ2-7
CASSSRGHLYEQYF
TGTGCCAGCAGCTCGAGGGGACACCTCTACGAGCAGTACTTC
>TRBV7-2|-|-|TRBJ2-2
CASRRDHSTGELFF
TGTGCCAGCAGGCGGGACCATTCCACCGGGGAGCTGTTTTTT
>TRBV28|TRBD2|-|TRBJ2-6
CASTGLAGDGYAYNVLTF
TGTGCCAGCACCGGACTAGCGGGGGACGGATACGCCTACAACGTCCTGACTTTC
>TRBV2|-|-|TRBJ1-2
CASSGGGYGYTF
TGTGCCAGCTCGGGGGGGGGCTATGGCTACACCTTC
>TRBV20-1|-|-|TRBJ2-3
CSANRADTQYF
TGCAGTGCTAACAGGGCTGATACGCAGTATTTT